This T cell receptor (beta chain) was found in a study of blood T cell repertoires in COVID-19. Looking at the study overall: The United States, Italy and Spain supplied acute and convalescent COVID-19 samples.

Method: immunoSEQ multiplex PCR; TCRdb's copy keeps in-frame clones and lacks some. The table shows tens of thousands of clones, with approximately 94% occurring only once. V trimming: 0 bases; J trimming: 8 bases; junction bases outside the gene matches: 5. Germline-derived CDR1 and CDR2 are MNHEY and SVGAGI. The CDR3 spans 14 residues. This clone was observed a single time. The chain links TRBV6-5 to TRBJ1-2, with TRBD1 matching over 8 bases. Sequencing used peripheral blood. The receptor was derived from a man in his sixties or seventies with active COVID-19. Here the CDR3 DNA reads TGTGCCAGCAGTTACTCGACAGGGGCGCGGGGCTACACCTTC. Its protein product is CASSYSTGARGYTF.